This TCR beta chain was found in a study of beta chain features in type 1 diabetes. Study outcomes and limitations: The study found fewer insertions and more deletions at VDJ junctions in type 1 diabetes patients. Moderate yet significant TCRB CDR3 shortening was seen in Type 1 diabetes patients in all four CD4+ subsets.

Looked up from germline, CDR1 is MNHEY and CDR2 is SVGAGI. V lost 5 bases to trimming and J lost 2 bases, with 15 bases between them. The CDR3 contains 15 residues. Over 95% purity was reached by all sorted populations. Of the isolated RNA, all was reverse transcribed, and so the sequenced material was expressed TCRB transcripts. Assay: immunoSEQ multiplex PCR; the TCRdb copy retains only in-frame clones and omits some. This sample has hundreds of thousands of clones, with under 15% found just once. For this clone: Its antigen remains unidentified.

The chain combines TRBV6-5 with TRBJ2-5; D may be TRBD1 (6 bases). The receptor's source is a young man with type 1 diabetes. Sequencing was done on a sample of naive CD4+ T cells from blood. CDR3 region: CASSPFVRGQETQYF. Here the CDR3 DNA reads TGTGCCAGCAGTCCATTCGTTAGGGGGCAAGAGACCCAGTACTTC.